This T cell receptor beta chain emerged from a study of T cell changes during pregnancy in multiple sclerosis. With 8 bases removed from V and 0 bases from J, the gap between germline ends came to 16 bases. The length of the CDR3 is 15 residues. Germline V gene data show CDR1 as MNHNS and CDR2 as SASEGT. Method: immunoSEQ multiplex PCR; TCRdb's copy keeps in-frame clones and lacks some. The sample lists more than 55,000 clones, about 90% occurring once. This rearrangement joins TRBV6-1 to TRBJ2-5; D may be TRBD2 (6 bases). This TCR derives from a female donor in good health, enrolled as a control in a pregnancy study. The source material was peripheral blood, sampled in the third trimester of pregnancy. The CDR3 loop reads CASRIAVVDQETQYF. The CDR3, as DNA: TGTGCCAGCCGCATAGCGGTCGTGGACCAAGAGACCCAGTACTTC.